The 32 T cell receptor beta chains below all came from one sample that was sequenced in a study of cytomegalovirus exposure and HLA in healthy donors. Primers: 60 Vbeta forward and 13 Jbeta reverse. Generated by immunoSEQ multiplex PCR, the TCRdb table keeps only in-frame clones and is missing some. The sample holds 180,000 or so clones; around 79% are singletons and the top ten take more than 12%. Sequenced input: PBMCs. The receptors stem from a man aged 45-60 years in good health and CMV-seropositive.

The rearrangement links TRBV10-3 to TRBJ1-5, with a tentative D call TRBD1 (5 bases). CDR3 size: 14 residues. V lost 8 bases, J lost 6 bases, and 17 bases lay in between. Germline V gene data show CDR1 as ENHRY and CDR2 as SYGVKD. This CDR3 reads CAIGTEGKFQPQHF. CDR3 nucleotide sequence: TGTGCCATCGGAACGGAGGGGAAATTTCAGCCCCAGCATTTT.

This clone showed up just once. The rearrangement links TRBV6-1 to TRBJ1-5; TRBD1 agrees at 8 bases. J lost 10 bases, V lost 0 bases, and 11 bases had no gene match. CDR1 and CDR2 (germline): MNHNS, SASEGT. The CDR3 has 16 amino acids. CDR3 sequence: CASSEAWTGKGRPQHF. The DNA of the CDR3 is TGTGCCAGCAGTGAAGCGTGGACAGGGAAGGGGAGACCCCAGCATTTT.

The chain uses TRBV30 and TRBJ1-1; TRBD1 is a possible D gene (5 bases). V gave up 2 bases and J gave up 5 bases, with 9 bases separating them. Germline loops: CDR1 GTSNPN, CDR2 SVGIG (reference sequence). There are 12 residues in the CDR3. The CDR3 region is CAWSTRVTEAFF. CDR3 bases: TGTGCCTGGAGTACCAGGGTGACTGAAGCTTTCTTT.

CDR3 region: CASSFAGGVFGSEQYF. CDR3 in DNA: TGCGCCAGCAGCTTCGCGGGGGGGGTTTTTGGTTCCGAGCAGTACTTC. The chain couples TRBV4-3 to TRBJ2-7; 9 nucleotides match TRBD2. The CDR3 runs 16 residues. The V and J ends lost 5 bases and 6 bases, in that order; junction bases with no gene match: 14. Germline CDR1 and CDR2: LGHNA and YSLEER.

The chain employs TRBV2 and TRBJ1-5, with 9 bases that match TRBD1. The CDR3 length is 15 residues. Germline CDR1 reads SNHLY; CDR2 reads FYNNEI. V lost 6 bases to trimming and J lost 4 bases; unmatched junction nucleotides: 7. The CDR3 loop is CASRVPGQGNQPQHF. The DNA of the CDR3 is TGTGCCAGCAGGGTACCGGGACAGGGTAATCAGCCCCAGCATTTT. The entire variable domain, with the rest obtained from reference TRBV2 and TRBJ1-5, is as follows: EPEVTQTPSHQVTQMGQEVILRCVPISNHLYFYWYRQILGQKVEFLVSFYNNEISEKSEIFDDQFSVERPDGSNFTLKIRSTKLEDSAMYFCASRVPGQGNQPQHFGDGTRLSIL.

The J gene is TRBJ2-7, the V gene TRBV7-9; D is uncertain. This CDR3 has 14 residues. Germline CDR1 and CDR2: SEHNR and FQNEAQ (reference sequence). Trimming shortened V by 1 base and J by 3 bases, and 10 bases separated the two germline ends. CDR3 sequence: CASSLGTESYEQYF. CDR3 sequence (DNA): TGTGCCAGCAGCTTAGGAACAGAAAGCTACGAGCAGTACTTC.

The rearrangement links TRBV5-4 to TRBJ2-5, with D unclear. The ends were cut back, 4 bases at V and 5 bases at J, with 12 bases in the middle. The CDR3 is 13 amino acids. Germline CDR1 is SGHNT and CDR2 is YYREEE (reference sequence). The CDR3, as DNA: TGTGCCAGCAGCCCTATTCCCGGGGAGACCCAGTACTTC. Its translation is CASSPIPGETQYF.

The V and J genes are TRBV27 and TRBJ2-7; D uncertain. CDR1 is MNHEY and CDR2 is SMNVEV in the germline V gene (reference sequence). The CDR3 is 13 residues long. Trimming took off 1 base at V and 10 bases at J, with 14 bases between the two ends. CDR3 DNA: TGTGCCAGCAGTTTATTCTTCGGCAGGCACCAGTACTTC. The encoded protein is CASSLFFGRHQYF.

The genes are TRBV28 and TRBJ2-1; TRBD2 agrees at 9 bases. The trim removed 6 bases at V and 8 bases at J, leaving 11 bases unmatched. This CDR3 is built from 15 residues. The germline CDR1 and CDR2 sequences are MDHEN and SYDVKM. The CDR3 DNA sequence: TGTGCCAGCAGCCTCGGGACTAGCAGGGGAGATGAGCAGTTCTTC. It yields the protein CASSLGTSRGDEQFF. The entire variable domain, with the rest obtained from reference TRBV28 and TRBJ2-1, is as follows: DVKVTQSSRYLVKRTGEKVFLECVQDMDHENMFWYRQDPGLGLRLIYFSYDVKMKEKGDIPEGYSVSREKKERFSLILESASTNQTSMYLCASSLGTSRGDEQFFGPGTRLTVL.

The rearrangement joins TRBV2 to TRBJ2-1; 7 bases align to TRBD1. V lost 6 bases to trimming and J lost 4 bases; unmatched junction nucleotides: 0. Germline V CDR1 and CDR2: SNHLY, FYNNEI. This CDR3 contains 12 residues. CDR3 coding DNA: TGTGCCAGCAGGGGACAGTACAATGAGCAGTTCTTC. Its protein is CASRGQYNEQFF.

The J gene is TRBJ2-2, the V gene TRBV4-2, with D perhaps TRBD2 (6 bases). The CDR3 has 15 amino acids. The germline V and J ends were trimmed by 4 bases and 2 bases, with 11 bases remaining between them. Germline V gene sequence: CDR1 LGHNA, CDR2 YNFKEQ. In DNA form, the CDR3 reads TGTGCCAGCAGCCCCTGGGGAGGTAACACCGGGGAGCTGTTTTTT. It yields the protein CASSPWGGNTGELFF.

J is TRBJ1-5 and V is TRBV6-1; a weak D match, TRBD1 (6 bases). The CDR3 sequence is 14 residues long. Germline CDR1 is MNHNS and CDR2 is SASEGT. Trimming pared 4 bases from V and 4 bases from J, leaving 11 bases between. The CDR3 DNA reads TGTGCCAGCAGTGGAGGGGGTACTAATCAGCCCCAGCATTTT. Residues: CASSGGGTNQPQHF.

This chain links TRBV7-8 with TRBJ1-1; 8 nucleotides match TRBD1. Trimming at V came to 6 bases and at J to 6 bases, leaving 9 bases not matched to a gene. This CDR3 region has 14 residues. Germline values: CDR1 SGHVS, CDR2 FQNEAQ. The CDR3 DNA sequence: TGTGCCAGCAGGCAGACAGGGGATCCCCCTGAAGCTTTCTTT. It yields the protein CASRQTGDPPEAFF.

The chain joins TRBV6-6 to TRBJ2-7, with D unresolved. Germline CDR1 MNHNY, CDR2 SVGAGI (reference sequence). Trimming took off 6 bases at V and 2 bases at J, with 5 bases between the two ends. This CDR3 is 11 amino acids long. The CDR3, as DNA: TGTGCCAGCAGATCTCCCTACGAGCAGTACTTC. It translates to CASRSPYEQYF.

The CDR3 loop reads CASSFGLGTETQYF. The CDR3 coding sequence is TGTGCCAGCAGTTTCGGACTAGGGACAGAGACCCAGTACTTC. The chain joins TRBV6-5 to TRBJ2-5; 7 bases map to TRBD2. V shed 4 bases and J 4 bases; nucleotides not matched to a gene: 6. The CDR3 covers 14 residues. Germline CDR1 reads MNHEY; CDR2 reads SVGAGI.

The CDR3 DNA sequence: TGTGCCGGCGACCGACAGGGCCCGGAGCAGTTCTTC. Translated, it gives CAGDRQGPEQFF. The rearrangement links TRBV7-9 to TRBJ2-1; 7 positions match TRBD1. The CDR3 covers 12 residues. Trimming removed 11 bases from V and 10 bases from J; junction bases left unmatched: 11. Germline-derived CDR1 and CDR2 are SEHNR and FQNEAQ (reference sequence).

This chain joins TRBV5-1 and TRBJ1-1; D unclear. The length of the CDR3 is 14 residues. Trimming left V 0 bases short and J 4 bases short, with 10 bases between. The germline V gene has CDR1 SGHRS and CDR2 YFSETQ. CDR3 coding DNA: TGCGCCAGCAGCTTGGAGGACTCGTTCACTGAAGCTTTCTTT. It yields the protein CASSLEDSFTEAFF. Supplemented by reference TRBV5-1 and TRBJ1-1, the full variable domain reads KAGVTQTPRYLIKTRGQQVTLSCSPISGHRSVSWYQQTPGQGLQFLFEYFSETQRNKGNFPGRFSGRQFSNSRSEMNVSTLELGDSALYLCASSLEDSFTEAFFGQGTRLTVV.

This rearrangement joins TRBV4-1 to TRBJ1-3; D is perhaps TRBD1 (5 bases). The CDR3 loop spans 15 amino acids. From germline, CDR1 is MGHRA and CDR2 YSYEKL. Between the trimmed V and J ends, which lost 2 bases and 0 bases, there was a span of 8 bases. This chain's CDR3 is CASSQQGNSGNTIYF. The DNA of the CDR3 is TGCGCCAGCAGCCAACAGGGAAACTCTGGAAACACCATATATTTT.

The chain carries TRBV5-6 and TRBJ1-2, with TRBD1 matching 9 bases. Unmatched junction bases numbered 3, after V lost 0 bases and J lost 6 bases. Germline loops: CDR1 SGHDT, CDR2 YYEEEE. The CDR3 contains 14 residues. The CDR3 nucleotides read TGTGCCAGCAGCTTGGGGACAGGGGCGCATGGCTACACCTTC. It specifies CASSLGTGAHGYTF. The full variable domain, rest sourced from reference TRBV5-6 and TRBJ1-2, is DAGVTQSPTHLIKTRGQQVTLRCSPKSGHDTVSWYQQALGQGPQFIFQYYEEEERQRGNFPDRFSGHQFPNYSSELNVNALLLGDSALYLCASSLGTGAHGYTFGSGTRLTVV.

V usage is TRBV9 and J usage is TRBJ2-1; 10 positions match TRBD1. This CDR3 is built from 16 residues. V dropped 5 bases and J dropped 8; count of bases not matched to a gene: 13. Per the germline V gene, CDR1 is SGDLS and CDR2 is YYNGEE. DNA of the CDR3: TGTGCCAGCAGAGTCACGCCGGGACAGGGGCAGGATGAGCAGTTCTTC. As protein: CASRVTPGQGQDEQFF.

The rearrangement joins TRBV4-1 to TRBJ2-1; D possibly corresponds to TRBD1 (6 bases). This CDR3 is 16 amino acids long. Germline V gives CDR1 MGHRA, CDR2 YSYEKL. V lost 4 bases, J lost 2 bases, and 15 bases lay in between. Written as DNA, the CDR3 is TGCGCCAGCAGCCTTCGACAGGCGAGGGCCTACAATGAGCAGTTCTTC. As protein: CASSLRQARAYNEQFF.

This chain uses TRBV7-6 with TRBJ2-3; TRBD1 agrees at 7 bases. V was clipped by 6 bases and J by 0 bases; unmatched bases: 6. The CDR3 consists of 15 residues. CDR1 is SGHVS, CDR2 FNYEAQ, per germline. This CDR3 reads CASRQGQTSTDTQYF. The CDR3 region has the DNA TGTGCCAGCAGACAGGGACAGACTAGCACAGATACGCAGTATTTT.

This sequence joins TRBV7-9 and TRBJ2-2; tentatively, D is TRBD1 (6 bases). The CDR3 covers 17 residues. In germline, CDR1 is SEHNR, CDR2 FQNEAQ (reference sequence). Deletions cut 5 bases from V and 0 bases from J, with 16 bases between. The CDR3 nucleotides read TGTGCCAGCAGCGTCATCAGGGGATACCCGAACACCGGGGAGCTGTTTTTT. It specifies CASSVIRGYPNTGELFF.

The chain links TRBV10-1 to TRBJ2-2; 11 bases line up with TRBD1. CDR1 and CDR2 from the germline V gene are WNHNN and SYGVQD (reference sequence). The CDR3 spans 14 residues. Trimming took 10 bases from V and 2 from J; bases not matched to a gene: 3. CDR3 nucleotides: TGCGCCACTGGGACAGGGGGTAACACCGGGGAGCTGTTTTTT. This gives the protein CATGTGGNTGELFF.

The chain recombines TRBV4-3 with TRBJ1-1; TRBD1 might be the D (6 bases). Germline CDR1 is LGHNA and CDR2 is YSLEER. There are 15 residues in the CDR3. The germline V and J ends were trimmed by 2 bases and 0 bases, with 10 bases remaining between them. The CDR3 here is CASSQLQGMNTEAFF. The DNA of the CDR3 is TGCGCCAGCAGCCAACTACAGGGTATGAACACTGAAGCTTTCTTT.

The V and J genes are TRBV6-5 and TRBJ1-1; D gene ambiguous. The CDR3 loop spans 14 amino acids. CDR1 MNHEY and CDR2 SVGAGI come from the germline V gene. The V end lost 6 bases, the J end lost 5 bases, and 16 bases lay between the germline ends. The DNA of the CDR3 is TGTGCCAGCAGCCACCCCGCGGTCCTGACTGAAGCTTTCTTT. Amino acid sequence: CASSHPAVLTEAFF.

The chain recombines TRBV7-6 with TRBJ1-3; 7 bases match TRBD1. CDR1 is SGHVS, CDR2 FNYEAQ, per germline. Losses at the gene ends were 5 bases for V and 0 bases for J; bases not matched to a gene: 7. The CDR3 sequence is 16 residues long. In DNA form, the CDR3 reads TGTGCCAGCAGCCTGGGGACAGCCAGCTCTGGAAACACCATATATTTT. This codes for CASSLGTASSGNTIYF.

This clone was seen a single time. The J gene is TRBJ2-1, the V gene TRBV5-4; perhaps TRBD1 as D (6 bases). The V and J ends lost 0 bases and 8 bases respectively, with 18 bases between them. Germline CDR1 is SGHNT and CDR2 is YYREEE (reference sequence). This CDR3 is built from 16 residues. This CDR3 reads CASSLALGADRDEQFF. The CDR3 DNA reads as TGTGCCAGCAGCTTGGCCCTGGGGGCTGATCGCGATGAGCAGTTCTTC.

The chain links TRBV13 to TRBJ1-2, with TRBD1 matching 7 bases. Germline assignment: CDR1 PRHDT and CDR2 FYEKMQ (reference sequence). The trim removed 5 bases at V and 4 bases at J, leaving 4 bases unmatched. The CDR3 is made up of 13 amino acids. In nucleotides, the CDR3 is TGTGCCAGCAGCCGGACAGGTGGCTATGGCTACACCTTC. Protein product: CASSRTGGYGYTF.

The genes are TRBV28 and TRBJ2-5; a weak D match, TRBD1 (6 bases). There are 17 residues in the CDR3. Trimming stripped 1 base from V and 3 bases from J, with 18 bases between. Germline CDR1 MDHEN, CDR2 SYDVKM. CDR3: CASSLLVETGPEETQYF. CDR3 in DNA: TGTGCCAGCAGTTTATTGGTGGAGACAGGACCAGAAGAGACCCAGTACTTC.

The chain couples TRBV5-1 to TRBJ2-3; TRBD2 matches 7 bases. This CDR3 region has 17 residues. Germline CDR1 and CDR2: SGHRS and YFSETQ. The V and J ends lost 2 bases and 2 bases, in that order; junction bases with no gene match: 11. The CDR3 protein is CASSFNGLAAYTDTQYF. DNA of the CDR3: TGCGCCAGCAGCTTTAATGGTCTAGCGGCTTACACAGATACGCAGTATTTT.

This chain connects TRBV4-1 to TRBJ2-3, with TRBD2 matching over 7 bases. J lost 2 bases, V lost 5 bases, and 10 bases had no gene match. The CDR3 length is 16 residues. Germline V gene data show CDR1 as MGHRA and CDR2 as YSYEKL. CDR3 sequence (DNA): TGCGCCAGCAGCTTCCCCGCTAGCGGATCCACAGATACGCAGTATTTT. The encoded protein is CASSFPASGSTDTQYF.